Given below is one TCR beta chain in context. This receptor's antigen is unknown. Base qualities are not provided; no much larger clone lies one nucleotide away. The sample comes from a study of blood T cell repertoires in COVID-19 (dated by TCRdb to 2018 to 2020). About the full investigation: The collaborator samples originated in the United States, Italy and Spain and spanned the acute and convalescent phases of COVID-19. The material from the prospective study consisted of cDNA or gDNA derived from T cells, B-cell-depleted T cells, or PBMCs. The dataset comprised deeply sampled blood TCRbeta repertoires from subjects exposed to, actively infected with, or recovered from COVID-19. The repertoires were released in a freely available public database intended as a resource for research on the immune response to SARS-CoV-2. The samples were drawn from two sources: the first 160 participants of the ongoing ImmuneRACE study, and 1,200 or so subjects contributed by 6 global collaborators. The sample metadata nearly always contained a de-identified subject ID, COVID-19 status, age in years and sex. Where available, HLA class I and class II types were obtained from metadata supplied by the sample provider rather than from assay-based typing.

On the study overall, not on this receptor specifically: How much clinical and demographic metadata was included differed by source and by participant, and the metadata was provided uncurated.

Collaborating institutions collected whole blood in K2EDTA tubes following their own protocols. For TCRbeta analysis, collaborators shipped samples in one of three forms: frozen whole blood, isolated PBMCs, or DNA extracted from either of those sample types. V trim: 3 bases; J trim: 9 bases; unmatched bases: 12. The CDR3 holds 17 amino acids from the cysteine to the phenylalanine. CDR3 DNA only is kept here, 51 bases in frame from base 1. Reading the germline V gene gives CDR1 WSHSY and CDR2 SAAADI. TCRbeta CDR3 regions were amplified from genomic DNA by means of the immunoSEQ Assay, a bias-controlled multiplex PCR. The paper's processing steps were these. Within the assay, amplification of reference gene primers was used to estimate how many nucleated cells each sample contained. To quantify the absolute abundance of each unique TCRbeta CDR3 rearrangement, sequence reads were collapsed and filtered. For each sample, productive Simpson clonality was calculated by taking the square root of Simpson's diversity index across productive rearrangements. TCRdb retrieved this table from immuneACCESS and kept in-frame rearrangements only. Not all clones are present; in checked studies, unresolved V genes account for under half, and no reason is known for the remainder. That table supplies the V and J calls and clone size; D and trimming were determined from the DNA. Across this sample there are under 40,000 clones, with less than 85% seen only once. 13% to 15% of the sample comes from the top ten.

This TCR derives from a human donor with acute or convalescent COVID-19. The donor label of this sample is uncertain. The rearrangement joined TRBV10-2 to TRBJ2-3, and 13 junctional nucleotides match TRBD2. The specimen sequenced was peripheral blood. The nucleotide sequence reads TGCGCCAGCAGTGATTCTCCGGGACTAGCGGGGTCGGGGACGCAGTATTTT. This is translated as CASSDSPGLAGSGTQYF.